This TCR beta chain was obtained from a study of cytomegalovirus exposure and HLA in healthy donors. The PCR used 60 Vbeta and 13 Jbeta primers. Profiling relied on immunoSEQ multiplex PCR, and the TCRdb table lists in-frame clones only, not all of them. Of 150,000 to 200,000 clones in the sample, over 65% are singletons; the top ten hold more than 3%. The germline V gene has CDR1 MNHEY and CDR2 SMNVEV (reference sequence). The V gene end was trimmed by 7 bases and the J gene end by 9 bases; junction bases not matched to a gene: 7. The CDR3 sequence is 14 residues long. Sequenced material: PBMCs. This receptor was identified in a man aged 35 to 55 in good health and CMV-seropositive. The rearrangement links TRBV27 to TRBJ1-6; 9 bases are shared with TRBD1. CDR3 sequence reads: CASTLTGGPSPLHF. Here the CDR3 DNA reads TGTGCCAGCACCCTTACAGGGGGCCCTTCACCCCTCCACTTT.